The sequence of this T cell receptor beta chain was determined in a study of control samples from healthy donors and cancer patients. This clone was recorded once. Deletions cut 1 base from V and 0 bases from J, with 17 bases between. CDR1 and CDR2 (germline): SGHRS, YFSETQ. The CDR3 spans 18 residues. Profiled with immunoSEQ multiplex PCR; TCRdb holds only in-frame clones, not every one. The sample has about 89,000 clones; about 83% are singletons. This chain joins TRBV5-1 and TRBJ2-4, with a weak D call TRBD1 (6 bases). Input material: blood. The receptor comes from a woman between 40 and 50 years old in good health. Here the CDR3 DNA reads TGCGCCAGCAGCTTGTCCAGGGGCCCGGTCTTAGCCAAAAACATTCAGTACTTC. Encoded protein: CASSLSRGPVLAKNIQYF.